This T cell receptor beta chain was recovered during a study of regulatory and conventional T cells in RAG deficiency. Germline V CDR1 and CDR2: KGHSH, LQKENI. This CDR3 region has 17 residues. The germline V and J ends were trimmed by 2 bases and 1 base, with 17 bases remaining between them. The method was immunoSEQ multiplex PCR; TCRdb's version includes in-frame clones alone and lacks a portion of them. The table records under 45,000 clones, 75% to 80% of them present only once. The sorted conventional CD4+ T cells were CD25-low and CD127-high, with genomic DNA sequenced. This same sample was also part of a study on regulatory T cells. That source reports: The primer mix had 52 TRBV and 13 TRBJ primers.

The V and J genes are TRBV18 and TRBJ2-5, with a weak D call TRBD2 (6 bases). Source material: CD4+ effector T cells sorted from blood. The receptor comes from a human donor in good health. Here the CDR3 DNA reads TGTGCCAGCTCACCATGGGGCGGGGCATCAATCCAAGAGACCCAGTACTTC. This translates into CASSPWGGASIQETQYF.